This T cell receptor beta chain was profiled in a study of CD8 T cells in ankylosing spondylitis. Study-wide findings and caveats: Ankylosing spondylitis blood appeared to carry a characteristic TCR beta motif of roughly eight highly homologous variants. Disease-linked clones reportedly showed significant enrichment in matched ankylosing spondylitis synovial fluid.

Note on this clonotype: Its antigen remains unknown.

Each TCR beta library was made by quantitative 5'-RACE that incorporated molecular barcodes. Each CDR3 protein gets one entry after TCRdb re-called the 5' RACE reads with MiXCR. Found here are 750,000 to 850,000 distinct CDR3 sequences, over 9.5% of them singletons; the top ten hold more than 0.5%. The CDR3 sequence is 14 residues long. Germline assignment: CDR1 LGHNA and CDR2 YSLEER. Trimming took 5 bases from V and 3 from J, leaving 12 bases between them. The chain has TRBV4-3 and TRBJ2-3; D remains unclear. This receptor was obtained from a male donor with ankylosing spondylitis. Sequencing input: blood, either unsorted or a sorted T cell fraction (not recorded which). The CDR3 DNA reads as TGCGCCAGCAGCTTTTCGATGGGGACAGATACGCAGTATTTT. Translation: CASSFSMGTDTQYF.